A selection of T cell receptor beta chains follows, all from one sample in a study of CD8+CD57+ T cells in acquired aplastic anemia. TCRdb recomputed calls from the reads with MiXCR, one row per CDR3 protein. The sample holds under 350,000 distinct CDR3 sequences, roughly 53% seen once. The material sequenced was sorted CD4+, CD8+, or CD8+CD57+ T cells (not recorded which) from PBMCs. Receptor source: a human donor with aplastic anemia. Both conserved end residues are part of each CDR3. A D gene is named only where the DNA matches it firmly. Where a row states a size, it is once, few, many or the class of an expanded clone; other rows omit it.

J gene	clone size	V gene	D gene	CDR3 protein	CDR3 DNA
TRBJ1-1	-	TRBV12-3/TRBV12-4	-	CASSLRTVTEAFF	TGTGCCAGCAGTTTGAGGACAGTTACTGAAGCTTTCTTT
TRBJ2-7	many	TRBV20-1	-	CSARDLGQGGQMGEQYF	TGCAGTGCTAGAGATTTAGGCCAGGGGGGCCAGATGGGCGAGCAGTACTTC
TRBJ2-5	few	TRBV7-2	-	CASSSTTGEETPGSQTQYF	TGTGCCAGCAGCTCTACGACAGGAGAAGAGACCCCTGGGTCCCAGACCCAGTACTTC
TRBJ1-2	-	TRBV6-6	TRBD1	CASSPQGQGLGYTF	TGTGCCAGCAGCCCACAGGGACAGGGACTTGGCTACACCTTC
TRBJ2-1	-	TRBV2	-	CASSLGPGDYGYNEQFF	TGTGCCAGCAGCTTAGGACCAGGGGACTATGGCTACAATGAGCAGTTCTTC
TRBJ1-1	-	TRBV7-6	-	CASSLAPGGTTEAFF	TGTGCCAGCAGCTTAGCGCCCGGCGGTACCACTGAAGCTTTCTTT
TRBJ2-7	few	TRBV10-3	TRBD1	CAISFGQGPYEQYF	TGTGCCATCAGTTTCGGACAGGGGCCTTACGAGCAGTACTTC
TRBJ1-2	-	TRBV7-8	-	CASSYLRDSGYTF	TGTGCCAGCAGTTACCTCAGAGACTCTGGCTACACCTTC
TRBJ1-1	-	TRBV5-1	TRBD1	CASSLGTATLNTEAFF	TGCGCCAGCAGCTTAGGGACAGCCACTCTGAACACTGAAGCTTTCTTT
TRBJ1-2	-	TRBV4-1	-	CASSQETERNYGYTF	TGTGCCAGCAGCCAAGAGACAGAAAGAAACTATGGCTACACCTTC
TRBJ2-7	few	TRBV18	-	CASSRNIGRMDSYEQYF	TGTGCCAGCTCGAGAAATATTGGACGGATGGACTCCTACGAGCAGTACTTC
TRBJ2-3	few	TRBV2	TRBD2	CASSSGISTDTQYF	TGTGCCAGCAGTAGCGGGATTAGCACAGATACGCAGTATTTT
TRBJ2-3	once	TRBV12-3/TRBV12-4	-	CASRTLRADTQYF	TGTGCCAGCAGGACACTCAGAGCAGATACGCAGTATTTT
TRBJ2-5	many	TRBV19	TRBD2	CASSLSGGVTQYF	TGTGCCAGTAGTTTATCGGGAGGGGTGACCCAGTACTTC
TRBJ1-1	-	TRBV19	TRBD1	CATSDRGDEAFF	TGTGCCACCTCGGACAGGGGTGATGAAGCTTTCTTT
TRBJ2-5	-	TRBV9	TRBD2	CASSVGLAGEWETQYF	TGTGCCAGCAGCGTAGGCCTAGCGGGAGAATGGGAGACCCAGTACTTC
TRBJ2-1	-	TRBV2	-	CASWELTEYNEQFF	TGTGCCAGCTGGGAACTGACGGAGTACAATGAGCAGTTCTTC
TRBJ1-1	-	TRBV2	TRBD1	CASSLTGGINTEAFF	TGTGCCAGCAGTCTCACAGGGGGCATAAACACTGAAGCTTTCTTT
TRBJ2-3	-	TRBV5-1	TRBD2	CASSLAGGAMDTQYF	TGCGCCAGCAGCTTGGCCGGGGGGGCGATGGATACGCAGTATTTT
TRBJ1-4	few	TRBV15	TRBD1	CATSGTGPNEKLFF	TGTGCCACCAGCGGGACAGGGCCTAATGAAAAACTGTTTTTT
TRBJ2-7	-	TRBV2	-	CASIPQGLGEQYF	TGTGCCAGCATCCCCCAGGGGCTTGGCGAGCAGTACTTC
TRBJ2-7	-	TRBV19	-	CASSTGTNEQYF	TGTGCCAGTAGCACCGGGACAAACGAGCAGTACTTC
TRBJ2-7	-	TRBV5-1	TRBD1	CASSLARDRYYEQYF	TGCGCCAGCAGCTTGGCAAGGGACAGATATTACGAGCAGTACTTC
TRBJ2-1	-	TRBV9	TRBD2	CASGERGNEQVF	TGTGCTAGCGGGGAAAGGGGAAATGAGCAGGTCTTC
TRBJ2-7	-	TRBV7-9	TRBD1	CASSPDRGSYEQYF	TGTGCCAGCAGCCCCGACAGGGGCTCCTACGAGCAGTACTTC
TRBJ1-2	-	TRBV29-1	-	CSVDGAYGYTF	TGCAGCGTTGATGGGGCCTATGGCTACACCTTC
TRBJ1-2	-	TRBV10-3	TRBD1	CAISETGGYGYTF	TGTGCCATCAGTGAGACAGGGGGATATGGCTACACCTTC
TRBJ1-6	many	TRBV7-3	TRBD1	CASSSTGGLSPLHF	TGTGCCAGCAGCTCGACAGGGGGCCTTTCACCCCTCCACTTT
TRBJ2-2	many	TRBV10-2	-	CASRAGGKGGTGELFF	TGCGCCAGCAGGGCCGGCGGGAAAGGGGGCACCGGGGAGCTGTTTTTT